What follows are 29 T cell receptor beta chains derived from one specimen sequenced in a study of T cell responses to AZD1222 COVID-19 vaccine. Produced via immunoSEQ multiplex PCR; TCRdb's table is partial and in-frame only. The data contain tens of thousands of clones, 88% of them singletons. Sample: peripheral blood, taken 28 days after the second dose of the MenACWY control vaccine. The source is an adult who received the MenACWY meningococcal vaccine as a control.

CDR3 protein: CSASGEANEKLFF. CDR3 in DNA: TGCAGTGCTAGTGGGGAGGCTAATGAAAAACTGTTTTTT. The chain combines TRBV20-1 with TRBJ1-4; D is ambiguous. Germline CDR1 DFQATT, CDR2 SNEGSKA (reference sequence). Trimming stripped 3 bases from V and 3 bases from J, with 8 bases between. This CDR3 has 13 amino acids.

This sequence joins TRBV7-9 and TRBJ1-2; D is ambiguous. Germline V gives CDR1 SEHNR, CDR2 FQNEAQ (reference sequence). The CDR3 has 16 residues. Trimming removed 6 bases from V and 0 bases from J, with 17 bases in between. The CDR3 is CASSPHRAATNYGYTF. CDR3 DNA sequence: TGTGCCAGCAGTCCCCATCGGGCAGCAACTAACTATGGCTACACCTTC.

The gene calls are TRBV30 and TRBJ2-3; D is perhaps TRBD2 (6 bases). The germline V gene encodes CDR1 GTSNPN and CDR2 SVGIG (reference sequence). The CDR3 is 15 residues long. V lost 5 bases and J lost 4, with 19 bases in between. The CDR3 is CAWSAAGRFSDTQYF. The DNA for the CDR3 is TGTGCCTGGTCGGCCGCAGGGAGGTTCTCAGATACGCAGTATTTT. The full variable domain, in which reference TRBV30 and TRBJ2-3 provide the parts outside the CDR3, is SQTIHQWPATLVQPVGSPLSLECTVEGTSNPNLYWYRQAAGRGLQLLFYSVGIGQISSEVPQNLSASRPQDRQFILSSKKLLLSDSGFYLCAWSAAGRFSDTQYFGPGTRLTVL.

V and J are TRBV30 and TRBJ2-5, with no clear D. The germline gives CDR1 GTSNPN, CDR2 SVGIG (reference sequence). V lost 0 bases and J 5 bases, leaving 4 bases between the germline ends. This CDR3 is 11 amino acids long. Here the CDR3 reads CAWSVVETQYF. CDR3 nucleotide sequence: TGTGCCTGGAGTGTAGTGGAGACCCAGTACTTC.

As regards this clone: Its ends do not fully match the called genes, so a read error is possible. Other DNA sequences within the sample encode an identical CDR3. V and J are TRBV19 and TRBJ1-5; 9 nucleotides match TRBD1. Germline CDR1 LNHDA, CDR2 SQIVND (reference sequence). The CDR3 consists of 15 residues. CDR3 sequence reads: CASRSDRGGNQPQHF. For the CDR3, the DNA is TGTGCCAGTAGATCGGACAGGGGCGGCAACCAGCCCCAGCATTTT.

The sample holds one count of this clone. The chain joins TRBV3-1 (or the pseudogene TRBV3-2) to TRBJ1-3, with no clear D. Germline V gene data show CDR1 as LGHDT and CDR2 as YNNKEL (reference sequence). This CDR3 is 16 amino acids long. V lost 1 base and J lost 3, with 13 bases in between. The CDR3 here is CASSQVLTRDGNTIYF. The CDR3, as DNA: TGTGCCAGCAGCCAAGTTCTAACGAGGGATGGAAACACCATATATTTT.

CDR3: CASSPLDPYQETQYF. The CDR3 DNA reads as TGTGCCAGCAGCCCCCTGGACCCGTACCAAGAGACCCAGTACTTC. The gene calls are TRBV27 and TRBJ2-5; D is undetermined. The CDR3 contains 15 residues. In germline, CDR1 is MNHEY, CDR2 SMNVEV (reference sequence). Trimming shortened V by 6 bases and J by 0 bases, and 14 bases separated the two germline ends.

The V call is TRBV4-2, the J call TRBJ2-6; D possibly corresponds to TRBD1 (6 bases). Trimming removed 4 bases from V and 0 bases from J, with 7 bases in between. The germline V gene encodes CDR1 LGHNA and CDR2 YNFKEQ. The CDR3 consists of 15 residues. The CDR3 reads CASSRDNSGANVLTF. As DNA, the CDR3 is TGTGCCAGCAGCCGGGACAACTCTGGGGCCAACGTCCTGACTTTC.

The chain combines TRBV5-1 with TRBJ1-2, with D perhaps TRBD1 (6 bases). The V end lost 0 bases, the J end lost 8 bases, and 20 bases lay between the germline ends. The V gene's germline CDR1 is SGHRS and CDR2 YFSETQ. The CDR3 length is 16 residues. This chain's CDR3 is CASSLAQTRGHLGYTF. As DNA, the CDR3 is TGCGCCAGCAGCTTGGCCCAGACCCGGGGGCATTTGGGCTACACCTTC.

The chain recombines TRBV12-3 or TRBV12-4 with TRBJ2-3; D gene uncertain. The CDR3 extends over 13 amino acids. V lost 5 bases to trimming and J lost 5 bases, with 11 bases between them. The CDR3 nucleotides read TGTGCCAGCAGTCCCTGGGCCGGAGATACGCAGTATTTT. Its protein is CASSPWAGDTQYF.

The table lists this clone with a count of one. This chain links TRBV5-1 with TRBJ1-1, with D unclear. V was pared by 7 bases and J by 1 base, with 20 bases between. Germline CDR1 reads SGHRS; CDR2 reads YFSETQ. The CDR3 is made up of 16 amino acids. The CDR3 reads CASAGYDGRSNTEAFF. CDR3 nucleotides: TGCGCCAGCGCGGGGTACGACGGCAGATCGAACACTGAAGCTTTCTTT.

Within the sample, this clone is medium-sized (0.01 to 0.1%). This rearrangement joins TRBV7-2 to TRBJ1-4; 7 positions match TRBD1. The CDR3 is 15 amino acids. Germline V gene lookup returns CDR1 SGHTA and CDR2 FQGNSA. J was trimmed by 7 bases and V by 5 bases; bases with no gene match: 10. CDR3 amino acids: CASSPTGPGGEKLFF. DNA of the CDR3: TGTGCCAGCAGCCCCACCGGGCCAGGGGGTGAAAAACTGTTTTTT.

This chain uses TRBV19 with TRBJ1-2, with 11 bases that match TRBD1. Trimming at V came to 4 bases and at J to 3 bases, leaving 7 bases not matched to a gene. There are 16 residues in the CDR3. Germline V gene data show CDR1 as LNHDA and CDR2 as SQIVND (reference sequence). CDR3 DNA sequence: TGTGCCAGTAGTAACGGTGGGACAGGGGGTGACTATGGCTACACCTTC. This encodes CASSNGGTGGDYGYTF.

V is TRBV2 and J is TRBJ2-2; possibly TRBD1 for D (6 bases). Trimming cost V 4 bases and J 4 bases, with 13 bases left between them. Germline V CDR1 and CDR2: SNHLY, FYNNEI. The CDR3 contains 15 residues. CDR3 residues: CASSVQGLRTGELFF. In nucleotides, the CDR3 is TGTGCCAGCAGTGTTCAGGGGCTCCGCACCGGGGAGCTGTTTTTT.

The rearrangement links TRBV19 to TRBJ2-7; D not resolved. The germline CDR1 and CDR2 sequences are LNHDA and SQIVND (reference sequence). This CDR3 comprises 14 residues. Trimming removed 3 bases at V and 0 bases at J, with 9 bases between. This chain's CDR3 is CASSIASSSYEQYF. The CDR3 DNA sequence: TGTGCCAGTAGTATCGCCTCCAGCTCCTACGAGCAGTACTTC.

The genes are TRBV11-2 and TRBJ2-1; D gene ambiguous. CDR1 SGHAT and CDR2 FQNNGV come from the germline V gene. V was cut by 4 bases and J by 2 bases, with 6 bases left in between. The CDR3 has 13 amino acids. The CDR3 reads CASSSYTYNEQFF. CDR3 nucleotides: TGTGCCAGCAGCTCCTACACCTACAATGAGCAGTTCTTC.

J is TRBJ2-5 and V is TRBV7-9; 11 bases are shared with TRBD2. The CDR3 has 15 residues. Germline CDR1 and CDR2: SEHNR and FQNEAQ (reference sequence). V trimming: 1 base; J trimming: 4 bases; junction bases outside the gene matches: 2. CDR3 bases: TGTGCCAGCAGCTTAGTAGCGGGAGGGCCAGAGACCCAGTACTTC. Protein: CASSLVAGGPETQYF.

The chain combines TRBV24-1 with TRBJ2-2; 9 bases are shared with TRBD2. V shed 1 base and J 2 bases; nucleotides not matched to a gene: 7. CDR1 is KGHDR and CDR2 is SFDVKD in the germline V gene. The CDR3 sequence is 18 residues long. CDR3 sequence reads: CATSDFASGTLNTGELFF. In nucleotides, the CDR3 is TGTGCCACCAGTGATTTCGCTAGCGGGACCTTAAACACCGGGGAGCTGTTTTTT.

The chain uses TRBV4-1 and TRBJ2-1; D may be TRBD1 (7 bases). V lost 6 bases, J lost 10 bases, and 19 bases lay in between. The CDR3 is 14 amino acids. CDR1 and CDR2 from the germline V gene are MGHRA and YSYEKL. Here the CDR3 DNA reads TGCGCCAGCAGGCACGAGGGGGGACAGTGGGAGCAGTTCTTC. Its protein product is CASRHEGGQWEQFF.

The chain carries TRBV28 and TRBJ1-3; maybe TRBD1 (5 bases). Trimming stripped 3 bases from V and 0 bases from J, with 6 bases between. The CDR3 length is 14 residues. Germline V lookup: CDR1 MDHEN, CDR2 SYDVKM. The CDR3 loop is CASSLGGSGNTIYF. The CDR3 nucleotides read TGTGCCAGCAGTTTGGGGGGCTCTGGAAACACCATATATTTT.

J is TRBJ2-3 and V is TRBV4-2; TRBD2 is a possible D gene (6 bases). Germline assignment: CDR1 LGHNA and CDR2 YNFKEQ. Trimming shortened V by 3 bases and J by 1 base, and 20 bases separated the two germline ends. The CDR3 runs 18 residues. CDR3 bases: TGTGCCAGCAGCCAGACCACTAAGGGGACTCCTCGCACAGATACGCAGTATTTT. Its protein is CASSQTTKGTPRTDTQYF.

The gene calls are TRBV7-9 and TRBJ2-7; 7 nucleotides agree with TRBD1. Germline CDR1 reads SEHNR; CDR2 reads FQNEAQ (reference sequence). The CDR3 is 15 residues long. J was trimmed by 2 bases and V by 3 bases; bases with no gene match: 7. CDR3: CASSLKGASTYEQYF. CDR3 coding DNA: TGTGCCAGCAGCTTGAAGGGGGCTTCCACCTACGAGCAGTACTTC.

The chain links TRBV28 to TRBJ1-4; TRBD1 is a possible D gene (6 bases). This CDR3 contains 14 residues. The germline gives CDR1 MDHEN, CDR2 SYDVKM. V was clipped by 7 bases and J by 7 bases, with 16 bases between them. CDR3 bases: TGTGCCAGCAATAGGGGGGGTCCAGGTGAAAAACTGTTTTTT. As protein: CASNRGGPGEKLFF.

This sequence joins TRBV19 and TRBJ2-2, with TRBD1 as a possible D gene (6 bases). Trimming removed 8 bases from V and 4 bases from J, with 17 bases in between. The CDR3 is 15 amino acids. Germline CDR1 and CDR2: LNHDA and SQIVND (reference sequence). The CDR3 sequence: CASAWGLRVTGELFF. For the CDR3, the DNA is TGTGCCAGTGCCTGGGGGCTACGGGTCACCGGGGAGCTGTTTTTT.

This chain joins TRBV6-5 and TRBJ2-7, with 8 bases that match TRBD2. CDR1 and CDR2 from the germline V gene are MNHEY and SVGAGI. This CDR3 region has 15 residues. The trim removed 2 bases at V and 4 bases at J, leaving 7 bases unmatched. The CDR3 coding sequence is TGTGCCAGCAGTTACCGTCCGGGGGGGGAATACGAGCAGTACTTC. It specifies CASSYRPGGEYEQYF.

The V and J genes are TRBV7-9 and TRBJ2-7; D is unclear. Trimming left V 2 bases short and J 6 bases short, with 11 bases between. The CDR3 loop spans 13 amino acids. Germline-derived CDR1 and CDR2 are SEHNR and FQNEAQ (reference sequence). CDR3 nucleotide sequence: TGTGCCAGCAGCTTAAGTAGTTCCAGCGAGCAGTACTTC. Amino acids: CASSLSSSSEQYF.

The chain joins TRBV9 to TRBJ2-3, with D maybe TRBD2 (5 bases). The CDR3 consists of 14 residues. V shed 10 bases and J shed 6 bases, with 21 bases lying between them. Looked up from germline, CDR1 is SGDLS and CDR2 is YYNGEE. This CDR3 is CASTRASGLDTQYF. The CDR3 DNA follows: TGTGCCTCGACCCGGGCCAGCGGCTTGGATACGCAGTATTTT.

CDR3: CSVVNAEAFF. Here the CDR3 DNA reads TGCAGCGTTGTAAATGCTGAAGCTTTCTTT. V and J are TRBV29-1 and TRBJ1-1; D is unresolved. Trimming removed 4 bases at V and 6 bases at J, with 6 bases between. The CDR3 length is 10 residues. The germline V gene encodes CDR1 SQVTM and CDR2 ANQGSEA.

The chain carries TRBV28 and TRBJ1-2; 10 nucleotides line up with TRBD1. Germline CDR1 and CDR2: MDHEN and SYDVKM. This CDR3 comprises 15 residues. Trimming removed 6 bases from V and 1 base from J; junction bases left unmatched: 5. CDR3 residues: CASRVRDRGNYGYTF. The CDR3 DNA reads TGTGCCAGCAGGGTCCGGGACAGGGGTAACTATGGCTACACCTTC.